This T cell receptor (beta chain) was obtained from a study of cytomegalovirus exposure and HLA in healthy donors. The study, taken as a whole, reports: Within an earlier analysis, most TCR beta V segments proved productive either about 90% or about 30% of the time.

This clone turned up a few times. Its antigen remains unknown. Germline V lookup: CDR1 WNHNN, CDR2 SYGVQD (reference sequence). Trimming removed 4 bases from V and 6 bases from J, with 6 bases in between. CDR3 size: 11 residues. Researchers ran the PCR with 60 Vbeta and 13 Jbeta primers. Using immunoSEQ multiplex PCR, the repertoire was profiled, and TCRdb retains in-frame clones only, with some absent. The repertoire includes 100,000 to 150,000 clones, over 70% of them detected once, and around 1.5% sits in the top ten. The clonotype was recovered from a woman in her late teens or twenties in good health and CMV-seronegative. The sequenced sample consisted of PBMCs. V gene TRBV10-1 combines with J gene TRBJ1-2; unclear D gene. The CDR3 DNA follows: TGCGCCAGCAGTGCCGGGAATGGCTACACCTTC. Amino acid sequence: CASSAGNGYTF.